The TCR beta chain described here comes from a study of neurological immune-mediated disorders. The study, taken as a whole, reports: The most TCR clonal expansion was seen in HTLV-1-associated myelopathy, whereas the least was seen in multiple sclerosis, below the level in healthy controls.

This clonotype has ten or more counts. Its antigen is not identified. Time point: longitudinal time-point 3. TCRdb processed the 5' RACE reads anew with MiXCR; each CDR3 protein has one entry. This sample yields about 53,000 distinct CDR3 sequences, of which roughly 8% are seen a single time; under 2.5% belongs to the top ten. From germline, CDR1 is MNHEY and CDR2 SVGAGI. Trimming removed 0 bases from V and 2 bases from J, with 11 bases in between. The CDR3 totals 15 residues. The sequence derives from a woman between 40 and 50 years old in good health. The chain is built from TRBV6-5 and TRBJ2-7; D could derive from TRBD1 or TRBD2 (6 bases each). The material sequenced was PBMCs. The CDR3 sequence: CASSYSMEGAYEQYF. CDR3 coding DNA: TGTGCCAGCAGTTACTCGATGGAGGGGGCCTACGAGCAGTACTTC.